This T cell receptor beta chain was captured in a study of regulatory T cells in long-lasting Graves disease. Arm-PCR with iRepertoire HTBI primers amplified the CDR3 regions for these TCR beta libraries. TCRdb processed the multiplex PCR reads anew with MiXCR; each CDR3 protein has one entry. This table holds hundreds of thousands of distinct CDR3 sequences, 13% found once. This clonotype was picked up many times. With V trimmed by 4 bases and J by 5 bases, 9 bases remained unmatched. Germline-derived CDR1 and CDR2 are SGHRS and YFSETQ. This CDR3 has 15 residues. Time point defined: newly diagnosed GD, antithyroid drugs for less than 3 months. Isolated PBMC RNA provided the starting material for the TCR library. Per American Thyroid Association guidelines, Graves' disease was diagnosed. The same sample was also studied in work on T cells in Graves' hyperthyroidism and ophthalmopathy. That source adds: Subjects aged 18 to 65 presented with newly diagnosed hyperthyroidism of less than 2 months' duration. Diagnostic assessment was based on clinical symptoms, serum thyroxine and TRAb, thyroid ultrasound and orbital computed tomography.

The clonotype was recovered from a man aged 30-40 years with Graves disease. The V gene is TRBV5-1, the J gene TRBJ2-7; 10 nucleotides agree with TRBD2. Sequenced here: peripheral blood mononuclear cells (PBMCs), sampled at new diagnosis, from a patient treated with antithyroid drugs. CDR3 sequence (DNA): TGCGCCAGCAGCCCACCTAGCGGGAGTGGCAACGAGCAGTACTTC. It codes for CASSPPSGSGNEQYF.